This is a list of T cell receptor beta chains from one sample in a study of cytomegalovirus exposure and HLA in healthy donors. Assay used: immunoSEQ multiplex PCR; TCRdb lists only in-frame clones, some missing. The sample yields under 200,000 clones, approximately 84% seen once. What was sequenced was PBMCs. The source is a man in his fifties in good health and CMV-seropositive. CDR3s include the opening cysteine and the closing phenylalanine or tryptophan. Each record gives: V gene, J gene, CDR3 protein.

TRBV7-9	TRBJ2-3	CASSPGGTLPTDTQYF
TRBV27	TRBJ2-7	CASSARASADEQYF
TRBV5-8	TRBJ2-5	CASNPGTMLQETQYF
TRBV29-1	TRBJ1-2	CSVEPGQGVGGYTF
TRBV10-1	TRBJ2-7	CASKGTGASYEQYF
TRBV30	TRBJ1-5	CAWGPRRVNQPQHF
TRBV7-3	TRBJ1-1	CASSKGTGGGREAFF
TRBV5-5	TRBJ1-2	CASSLTPTYADGYTF
TRBV5-1	TRBJ2-3	CASSLGQGAIDTQYF
TRBV30	TRBJ1-5	CAWSGRDYSNQPQHF
TRBV5-1	TRBJ2-7	CASSLPDSYEQYF
TRBV28	TRBJ1-5	CASFEAGSSNQPQHF
TRBV5-1	TRBJ2-7	CASSIRDRAHEQYF
TRBV2	TRBJ1-4	CASRSGPGEKLFF
TRBV7-9	TRBJ2-7	CASSFLQQGSYEQYF
TRBV19	TRBJ2-3	CASSGHQTQYF
TRBV28	TRBJ2-7	CASNQGGLAVEQYF
TRBV2	TRBJ1-5	CASSRRDSWDQPQHF
TRBV5-1	TRBJ2-3	CASSLPGTSTDTQYF
TRBV5-6	TRBJ1-4	CASSLTGRLEEKLFF
TRBV9	TRBJ2-2	CASSASYHQTSGWGTGELFF
TRBV10-3	TRBJ1-2	CAISEFEYYGYTF
TRBV4-1	TRBJ2-1	CASSRDYSYNEQFF
TRBV29-1	TRBJ1-5	CSVSKTGDQPQHF
TRBV2	TRBJ1-1	CASSQDRFEAFF
TRBV4-3	TRBJ2-7	CASSQGLAGVSYEQYF
TRBV6-5	TRBJ1-2	CASSPEGIYGYTF
TRBV6-4	TRBJ2-3	CASSEGLAPTDTQYF
TRBV4-1	TRBJ2-5	CASSQGSQETQYF
TRBV28	TRBJ1-5	CASSFSAGRQPQHF
TRBV2	TRBJ2-1	CASSSMGLAGIDEQFF
TRBV5-1	TRBJ2-3	CASSLGQGSTDTQYF
TRBV28	TRBJ1-1	CASSFHRGNTEAFF
TRBV5-1	TRBJ1-4	CASTHSGTGGEKLFF
TRBV9	.	CASSAGEEASYEQYF